This TCR beta chain was profiled in a study of blood T cell repertoires in COVID-19. Study-level information: Samples came from the United States, Italy and Spain, spanning acute and convalescent COVID-19. In each case, the material was cDNA or gDNA derived from T cells, B-cell-depleted T cells, or PBMCs.

In the study's own analysis: Amplification of reference gene primers was used by the study to estimate nucleated cell counts. Generated by immunoSEQ multiplex PCR, the TCRdb table keeps only in-frame clones and is missing some. V and J calls and clone size are copied from that table; D and trimming were computed from the DNA. The data show about 62,000 clones, with more than 70% seen just once and around 6.3% held by the top ten. Germline loops: CDR1 LNHNV, CDR2 YYDKDF (reference sequence). The CDR3 has 14 amino acids. V gave up 1 base and J gave up 4 bases, with 8 bases separating them. The chain employs TRBV15 and TRBJ1-3; D uncertain. Sample: peripheral blood. This TCR came from a human donor in a cohort sampled during active COVID-19. CDR3 coding DNA: TGTGCCACCAGCAGAGTGTCGGGGGGAAACACCATATATTTT. Encoded protein: CATSRVSGGNTIYF.